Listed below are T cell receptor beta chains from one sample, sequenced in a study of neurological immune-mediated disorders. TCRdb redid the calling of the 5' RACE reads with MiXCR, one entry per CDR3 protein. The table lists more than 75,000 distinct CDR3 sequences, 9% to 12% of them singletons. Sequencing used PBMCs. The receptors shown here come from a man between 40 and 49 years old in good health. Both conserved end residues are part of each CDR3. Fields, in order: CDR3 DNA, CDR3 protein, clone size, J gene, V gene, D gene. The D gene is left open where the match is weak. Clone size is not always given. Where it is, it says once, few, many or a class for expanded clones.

CDR3 DNA: TGTGCCAGCAGTTTAAATAGCGGTGCTGATACGCAGTATTTT
CDR3 protein: CASSLNSGADTQYF
clone size: many
J gene: TRBJ2-3
V gene: TRBV12-3/TRBV12-4
D gene: .

CDR3 DNA: TGTGCCAGTAGTACTCCCTCAGGGGGACGCGCTTATTTT
CDR3 protein: CASSTPSGGRAYF
clone size: few
J gene: TRBJ2-3
V gene: TRBV19
D gene: TRBD1

CDR3 DNA: TGTGCCAGCAGCTTATCTCCAGCAGGAAACACCATATATTTT
CDR3 protein: CASSLSPAGNTIYF
clone size: many
J gene: TRBJ1-3
V gene: TRBV7-2
D gene: .

CDR3 DNA: TGCGCCAGCAGACCTACATGGACTAGCGGCCAAGAGACCCAGTACTTC
CDR3 protein: CASRPTWTSGQETQYF
clone size: many
J gene: TRBJ2-5
V gene: TRBV5-1
D gene: TRBD2

CDR3 DNA: TGCAGCGTTGGGGGAGGGTACAATGAGCAGTTCTTC
CDR3 protein: CSVGGGYNEQFF
clone size: many
J gene: TRBJ2-1
V gene: TRBV29-1
D gene: TRBD2

CDR3 DNA: TGCGCCAGCAGCAAACAGGGGGTCATCTACGAGCAGTACTTC
CDR3 protein: CASSKQGVIYEQYF
clone size: many
J gene: TRBJ2-7
V gene: TRBV5-1
D gene: TRBD1

CDR3 DNA: TGTGCCAGCTCACCTACAACTAGGGGGTCTGGGGCCAACGTCCTGACTTTC
CDR3 protein: CASSPTTRGSGANVLTF
clone size: .
J gene: TRBJ2-6
V gene: TRBV18
D gene: .

CDR3 DNA: TGTGCCAGCAGCGGACGGACAGGGGGGGAGGACATTCAGTACTTC
CDR3 protein: CASSGRTGGEDIQYF
clone size: many
J gene: TRBJ2-4
V gene: TRBV5-6
D gene: TRBD1

CDR3 DNA: TGCGCCAGTGGGACAGGGGCAGCCTACGAGCAGTACTTC
CDR3 protein: CASGTGAAYEQYF
clone size: many
J gene: TRBJ2-7
V gene: TRBV5-1
D gene: TRBD1

CDR3 DNA: TGTGCCAGCAGTTTCTCTTACAGGAATCAGCCCCAGCATTTT
CDR3 protein: CASSFSYRNQPQHF
clone size: many
J gene: TRBJ1-5
V gene: TRBV12-3/TRBV12-4
D gene: .

CDR3 DNA: TGCAGCGTTGACCCGACAGATTCTGGGGCCAACGTCCTGACTTTC
CDR3 protein: CSVDPTDSGANVLTF
clone size: many
J gene: TRBJ2-6
V gene: TRBV29-1
D gene: .

CDR3 DNA: TGTGCCAGCAGTTACGGACAGGGCTCAGATACGCAGTATTTT
CDR3 protein: CASSYGQGSDTQYF
clone size: .
J gene: TRBJ2-3
V gene: TRBV6-5
D gene: TRBD1

CDR3 DNA: TGCAGTGTAGTGGGTCAGCTAATAATGAACACTGAAGCTTTCTTT
CDR3 protein: CSVVGQLIMNTEAFF
clone size: many
J gene: TRBJ1-1
V gene: TRBV20-1
D gene: .

CDR3 DNA: TGCAGTGCTAGATTGGGGGGACTATATAGCAATCAGCCCCAGCATTTT
CDR3 protein: CSARLGGLYSNQPQHF
clone size: many
J gene: TRBJ1-5
V gene: TRBV20-1
D gene: .

CDR3 DNA: TGCGCCAGCAGCTTGAGTACTCCGGGCGATACGCAGTATTTT
CDR3 protein: CASSLSTPGDTQYF
clone size: many
J gene: TRBJ2-3
V gene: TRBV5-1
D gene: .

CDR3 DNA: TGTGCCAGCAGCGCGGGGCCCGGCTCCTACGAGCAGTACTTC
CDR3 protein: CASSAGPGSYEQYF
clone size: many
J gene: TRBJ2-7
V gene: TRBV6-6
D gene: .

CDR3 DNA: TGCAGTGCGGTCGGGGAAGGGGGTAATACGCAGTATTTT
CDR3 protein: CSAVGEGGNTQYF
clone size: many
J gene: TRBJ2-3
V gene: TRBV20-1
D gene: .

CDR3 DNA: TGTGCCACTTCCAGGCGGGCGTCGGACGAGCAGTACTTC
CDR3 protein: CATSRRASDEQYF
clone size: many
J gene: TRBJ2-7
V gene: TRBV15
D gene: .

CDR3 DNA: TGTGCCAGCAGCTTGGACCTCTACAATGAGCAGTTCTTC
CDR3 protein: CASSLDLYNEQFF
clone size: many
J gene: TRBJ2-1
V gene: TRBV5-5
D gene: .

CDR3 DNA: TGTGCCAGCAGTGAAGGACAGAAATTTTCTGGCTACACCTTC
CDR3 protein: CASSEGQKFSGYTF
clone size: few
J gene: TRBJ1-2
V gene: TRBV6-5
D gene: .

CDR3 DNA: TGCGCCAGCAGCTTGAATCGAAGAGGGGGCGAGCAGTACTTC
CDR3 protein: CASSLNRRGGEQYF
clone size: many
J gene: TRBJ2-7
V gene: TRBV5-1
D gene: .

CDR3 DNA: TGCAGTGCTAGAGATGGACAGGGCGATCGGGAAAAACTGTTTTTT
CDR3 protein: CSARDGQGDREKLFF
clone size: many
J gene: TRBJ1-4
V gene: TRBV20-1
D gene: TRBD1

CDR3 DNA: TGCGCCAGCAGCCCGGGGGGGAAGAACACCGGGGAGCTGTTTTTT
CDR3 protein: CASSPGGKNTGELFF
clone size: many
J gene: TRBJ2-2
V gene: TRBV5-1
D gene: TRBD2

CDR3 DNA: TGTGCCAGCAGTTTATCTCCGGGTACCGGGGAGCTGTTTTTT
CDR3 protein: CASSLSPGTGELFF
clone size: many
J gene: TRBJ2-2
V gene: TRBV27
D gene: .

CDR3 DNA: TGTGCCAGCAGTTACACCCTTGGACAGAGCTCCTACGAGCAGTACTTC
CDR3 protein: CASSYTLGQSSYEQYF
clone size: many
J gene: TRBJ2-7
V gene: TRBV6-5
D gene: .

CDR3 DNA: TGTGCCAGCAGCGGACTAGGCAGGGAAGGGACTTCCACAGATACGCAGTATTTT
CDR3 protein: CASSGLGREGTSTDTQYF
clone size: many
J gene: TRBJ2-3
V gene: TRBV9
D gene: .

CDR3 DNA: TGTGCCACCAGCAGCCTGGCGCTAGAGAATGAGCAGTTCTTC
CDR3 protein: CATSSLALENEQFF
clone size: many
J gene: TRBJ2-1
V gene: TRBV15
D gene: .

CDR3 DNA: TGTGCCAGCAGCTTGGAGCGGGCTGTGCAGTATTTT
CDR3 protein: CASSLERAVQYF
clone size: many
J gene: TRBJ2-3
V gene: TRBV7-2
D gene: .

CDR3 DNA: TGCGCCAGCAGCCGGGCAGGGGTCAATGAGCAGTTCTTC
CDR3 protein: CASSRAGVNEQFF
clone size: many
J gene: TRBJ2-1
V gene: TRBV5-1
D gene: .

CDR3 DNA: TGTGCCAGCAGACCCCATCTAGGGGGGGATGAGACCCAGTACTTC
CDR3 protein: CASRPHLGGDETQYF
clone size: many
J gene: TRBJ2-5
V gene: TRBV6-6
D gene: .

CDR3 DNA: TGTGCCAGCAGCCAAAATTCACCCCTCCACTTT
CDR3 protein: CASSQNSPLHF
clone size: many
J gene: TRBJ1-6
V gene: TRBV2
D gene: .